This T cell receptor beta chain was identified in a study of cytomegalovirus exposure and HLA in healthy donors. V dropped 1 base and J dropped 0 bases, with 17 bases sitting between them. Germline CDR1 and CDR2: LGHNA and YSLEER. The CDR3 is 18 amino acids. Method: immunoSEQ multiplex PCR; TCRdb's copy keeps in-frame clones and lacks some. The repertoire holds approximately 270,000 clones, nearly 90% seen once, with approximately 0.34% in the top ten. The receptor comes from a woman aged 18-30 years in good health and CMV-seronegative. The sample consisted of PBMCs. The chain carries TRBV4-3 and TRBJ2-3, with D possibly matching TRBD2 (6 bases). CDR3 in amino acids: CASSQVGVWGDSTDTQYF. In DNA form, the CDR3 reads TGCGCCAGCAGCCAAGTCGGAGTGTGGGGGGACAGCACAGATACGCAGTATTTT.